The 32 T cell receptor beta chains below come from one sample, sequenced in a study of T cell responses to AZD1222 COVID-19 vaccine. The table came from immunoSEQ multiplex PCR; TCRdb's copy has only in-frame clones and leaves some out. Of fewer than 250,000 clones detected, 80% to 95% appear once; the ten largest clones hold 1% to 1.5%. Source: peripheral blood, taken on day 0 of AZD1222 vaccination. These receptors were collected from an adult in good health.

This clone showed up just once. The V and J genes are TRBV15 and TRBJ2-5; TRBD2 matches 10 bases. CDR3 length equals 18 residues. Looked up from germline, CDR1 is LNHNV and CDR2 is YYDKDF (reference sequence). With V trimmed by 0 bases and J by 2 bases, 9 bases remained unmatched. The CDR3 sequence: CATSRDAAGGPLQETQYF. The DNA for the CDR3 is TGTGCCACCAGCAGAGATGCAGCGGGGGGGCCGCTACAAGAGACCCAGTACTTC.

This chain uses TRBV27 with TRBJ2-7; D uncertain. This CDR3 spans 14 amino acids. The germline CDR1 and CDR2 sequences are MNHEY and SMNVEV (reference sequence). Trimming removed 4 bases from V and 2 bases from J, with 12 bases in between. The CDR3 nucleotides read TGTGCCAGCAGTTCGCCGGGCCTCCCCTACGAGCAGTACTTC. It specifies CASSSPGLPYEQYF.

This clone was recorded a few times. This sequence joins TRBV18 and TRBJ1-1; maybe TRBD1 (6 bases). The CDR3 length is 13 residues. V dropped 0 bases and J dropped 6 bases, with 8 bases sitting between them. Germline lookup yields CDR1 KGHSH and CDR2 LQKENI. The chain's CDR3 is CASSPPDSAEAFF. The CDR3 DNA follows: TGTGCCAGCTCACCACCGGACAGTGCTGAAGCTTTCTTT.

The chain uses TRBV3-1 (or the pseudogene TRBV3-2) and TRBJ1-2; no clear D. The V gene lost 4 bases and the J gene lost 0 bases, with 12 bases spanning the gap. Germline V gene lookup returns CDR1 LGHDT and CDR2 YNNKEL (reference sequence). This CDR3 spans 15 amino acids. This chain's CDR3 is CASSLRTQANYGYTF. CDR3 DNA: TGTGCCAGCAGCCTCCGGACGCAAGCTAACTATGGCTACACCTTC.

This clone was seen a single time. This chain joins TRBV27 and TRBJ2-1; no reliable D call. The V gene lost 6 bases and the J gene lost 10 bases, with 16 bases spanning the gap. The CDR3 covers 13 residues. Germline V gene lookup returns CDR1 MNHEY and CDR2 SMNVEV (reference sequence). The CDR3 DNA reads TGTGCCAGCAGCCGACTGGTCAGCGAGGAGCAGTTCTTC. Encoded protein: CASSRLVSEEQFF.

The chain is built from TRBV7-2 and TRBJ1-2; D gene unclear. The CDR3 totals 12 residues. Between the trimmed V and J ends, which lost 1 base and 4 bases, there was a span of 4 bases. The germline gives CDR1 SGHTA, CDR2 FQGNSA. The CDR3: CASSLETYGYTF. CDR3 DNA sequence: TGTGCCAGCAGCTTAGAGACCTATGGCTACACCTTC. The entire variable domain, with the rest obtained from reference TRBV7-2 and TRBJ1-2, is as follows: GAGVSQSPSNKVTEKGKDVELRCDPISGHTALYWYRQSLGQGLEFLIYFQGNSAPDKSGLPSDRFSAERTGGSVSTLTIQRTQQEDSAVYLCASSLETYGYTFGSGTRLTVV.

The rearrangement uses TRBV6-5 and TRBJ2-1, with D possibly matching TRBD1 (5 bases). The CDR3 loop spans 14 amino acids. Per germline, CDR1 MNHEY and CDR2 SVGAGI. V gave up 0 bases and J gave up 6 bases, with 9 bases separating them. This CDR3 reads CASSYSQGPNEQFF. The CDR3 DNA reads as TGTGCCAGCAGTTACTCGCAGGGCCCCAATGAGCAGTTCTTC.

The rearrangement joins TRBV3-1 (or the pseudogene TRBV3-2) to TRBJ1-5; 9 bases fit TRBD1. V lost 3 bases, J lost 5 bases, and 5 bases stayed unmatched. The CDR3 covers 15 residues. The germline gives CDR1 LGHDT, CDR2 YNNKEL (reference sequence). This chain's CDR3 is CASSHTGQGDQPQHF. The DNA of the CDR3 is TGTGCCAGCAGCCACACGGGACAGGGCGATCAGCCCCAGCATTTT.

The chain carries TRBV18 and TRBJ1-2; D not resolved. V lost 5 bases, J lost 8 bases, and 18 bases lay in between. Germline CDR1 is KGHSH and CDR2 is LQKENI. CDR3 length equals 14 residues. CDR3 in amino acids: CASSILDLGGGYTF. The CDR3 DNA sequence: TGTGCCAGCTCAATTTTAGACTTAGGAGGCGGCTACACCTTC.

The chain is built from TRBV6-1 and TRBJ1-5, with D tentatively TRBD1 (5 bases). Germline CDR1 MNHNS, CDR2 SASEGT. This CDR3 region has 14 residues. V shed 0 bases and J shed 7 bases, with 10 bases lying between them. The CDR3 region is CASSEAGARQPQHF. CDR3 DNA: TGTGCCAGCAGTGAAGCAGGGGCTCGGCAGCCCCAGCATTTT.

V gene TRBV5-1 combines with J gene TRBJ2-7; D unclear. Trimming shortened V by 5 bases and J by 1 base, and 13 bases separated the two germline ends. Germline loops: CDR1 SGHRS, CDR2 YFSETQ. The CDR3 runs 14 residues. The chain's CDR3 is CASSYSVGSYEQYF. CDR3 sequence (DNA): TGCGCCAGCAGTTACTCCGTTGGGTCCTACGAGCAGTACTTC.

This chain connects TRBV15 to TRBJ1-2; no firm D call. Trimming took off 0 bases at V and 6 bases at J, with 5 bases between the two ends. Looked up from germline, CDR1 is LNHNV and CDR2 is YYDKDF (reference sequence). The CDR3 totals 12 residues. The CDR3, as DNA: TGTGCCACCAGCAGAGAGTTAGATGGCTACACCTTC. Amino acid sequence: CATSRELDGYTF.

The gene calls are TRBV7-8 and TRBJ1-2; the D gene is possibly TRBD1 (5 bases). V dropped 5 bases and J dropped 4 bases, with 17 bases sitting between them. The germline V gene encodes CDR1 SGHVS and CDR2 FQNEAQ. The CDR3 has 15 residues. CDR3 nucleotide sequence: TGTGCCAGCAGCGGCGGATGGGGCAGCGGCTATGGCTACACCTTC. It encodes CASSGGWGSGYGYTF.

The chain joins TRBV7-9 to TRBJ1-3; D is unresolved. The CDR3 loop spans 16 amino acids. Trimming cost V 5 bases and J 2 bases, with 16 bases left between them. CDR1 is SEHNR and CDR2 is FQNEAQ in the germline V gene (reference sequence). For the CDR3, the DNA is TGTGCCAGCAGCCGCACCCCGGGGATGGCTGGAAACACCATATATTTT. Its protein product is CASSRTPGMAGNTIYF. The full variable domain, rest sourced from reference TRBV7-9 and TRBJ1-3, is DTGVSQNPRHKITKRGQNVTFRCDPISEHNRLYWYRQTLGQGPEFLTYFQNEAQLEKSRLLSDRFSAERPKGSFSTLEIQRTEQGDSAMYLCASSRTPGMAGNTIYFGEGSWLTVV.

The genes are TRBV7-2 and TRBJ2-2; perhaps TRBD2 as D (6 bases). The V and J ends lost 4 bases and 6 bases respectively, with 15 bases between them. CDR3 length equals 15 residues. Germline CDR1 is SGHTA and CDR2 is FQGNSA. For the CDR3, the DNA is TGTGCCAGCAGCTCGATCGGGGGTCCTGCCGGGGAGCTGTTTTTT. Encoded protein: CASSSIGGPAGELFF.

This clone showed up just once. This sequence joins TRBV18 and TRBJ1-2; possibly TRBD1 for D (5 bases). V shed 3 bases and J shed 5 bases, with 10 bases lying between them. Germline loops: CDR1 KGHSH, CDR2 LQKENI. This CDR3 region has 13 residues. In DNA form, the CDR3 reads TGTGCCAGCTCACCTGACAGTTGGTATGGCTACACCTTC. It translates to CASSPDSWYGYTF.

This chain links TRBV4-2 with TRBJ2-5; perhaps TRBD1 as D (5 bases). CDR3 length: 14 residues. The germline V gene encodes CDR1 LGHNA and CDR2 YNFKEQ. V gave up 1 base and J gave up 2 bases, with 8 bases separating them. The CDR3 sequence: CASSQGRQQETQYF. CDR3 DNA: TGTGCCAGCAGCCAAGGGCGACAGCAAGAGACCCAGTACTTC.

The rearrangement links TRBV14 to TRBJ2-7, with no clear D. V was shortened by 1 base and J by 3 bases, with 10 bases between the two germline ends. This CDR3 spans 14 amino acids. CDR1 SGHDN and CDR2 FVKESK come from the germline V gene. Here the CDR3 reads CASSQAGIDYEQYF. The CDR3 DNA follows: TGTGCCAGCAGCCAAGCAGGTATAGACTACGAGCAGTACTTC.

The chain recombines TRBV7-9 with TRBJ1-1, with TRBD1 as a possible D gene (6 bases). CDR1 is SEHNR and CDR2 is FQNEAQ in the germline V gene (reference sequence). The CDR3 has 14 residues. V was pared by 5 bases and J by 5 bases, with 15 bases between. The CDR3 DNA reads TGTGCCAGCAGCCCACAGGGAGGTAGAACTGAAGCTTTCTTT. Protein product: CASSPQGGRTEAFF.

The V gene is TRBV9, the J gene TRBJ2-1; D is ambiguous. Trimming took 3 bases from V and 4 from J, leaving 8 bases between them. The V gene's germline CDR1 is SGDLS and CDR2 YYNGEE. The CDR3 loop spans 13 amino acids. In DNA form, the CDR3 reads TGTGCCAGCAGCGACGCACCGTACAATGAGCAGTTCTTC. Its translation is CASSDAPYNEQFF.

The chain links TRBV24-1 to TRBJ1-1; D call uncertain. The V end was cut by 0 bases, the J end by 0 bases, with 7 bases between. Germline V gene lookup returns CDR1 KGHDR and CDR2 SFDVKD. CDR3 length: 15 residues. The CDR3 region has the DNA TGTGCCACCAGTGATTTGCGGCACATGAACACTGAAGCTTTCTTT. The encoded protein is CATSDLRHMNTEAFF.

The genes are TRBV10-1 and TRBJ1-5; no clear D. Trimming removed 2 bases at V and 5 bases at J, with 7 bases between. This CDR3 comprises 13 residues. Germline CDR1 reads WNHNN; CDR2 reads SYGVQD (reference sequence). The CDR3 region has the DNA TGCGCCAGCAGTGAGACGGTTCATCAGCCCCAGCATTTT. Protein: CASSETVHQPQHF.

This rearrangement joins TRBV5-6 to TRBJ2-1, with D uncertain. There are 13 residues in the CDR3. Germline CDR1 SGHDT, CDR2 YYEEEE. V lost 0 bases and J 7 bases, leaving 8 bases between the germline ends. The CDR3 is CASSLDRWNEQFF. As DNA, the CDR3 is TGTGCCAGCAGCTTGGACAGATGGAATGAGCAGTTCTTC. Full variable domain (outside the CDR3, taken from reference TRBV5-6 and TRBJ2-1): DAGVTQSPTHLIKTRGQQVTLRCSPKSGHDTVSWYQQALGQGPQFIFQYYEEEERQRGNFPDRFSGHQFPNYSSELNVNALLLGDSALYLCASSLDRWNEQFFGPGTRLTVL.

This sequence joins TRBV2 and TRBJ2-3, with a weak D call TRBD2 (7 bases). In germline, CDR1 is SNHLY, CDR2 FYNNEI. V was clipped by 1 base and J by 6 bases, with 14 bases between them. This CDR3 is 15 amino acids long. CDR3 nucleotides: TGTGCCAGCAGTGAAGTGGGGGGGCCCGGGGATACGCAGTATTTT. This sequence encodes CASSEVGGPGDTQYF.

The V and J genes are TRBV6-1 and TRBJ1-2; D call uncertain. Looked up from germline, CDR1 is MNHNS and CDR2 is SASEGT. Trimming shortened V by 2 bases and J by 4 bases, and 11 bases separated the two germline ends. This CDR3 comprises 14 residues. CDR3 nucleotides: TGTGCCAGCAGTGAAAGATCCCGCCTCTATGGCTACACCTTC. It codes for CASSERSRLYGYTF.

This chain uses TRBV20-1 with TRBJ1-2; perhaps TRBD1 as D (5 bases). CDR1 DFQATT and CDR2 SNEGSKA come from the germline V gene (reference sequence). The germline V and J ends were trimmed by 3 bases and 5 bases, with 10 bases remaining between them. The CDR3 is 12 amino acids. The CDR3 loop is CSASGTYYGYTF. CDR3 nucleotides: TGCAGTGCTAGTGGGACGTATTATGGCTACACCTTC.

The CDR3 loop reads CASSLSQNTEAFF. The CDR3 nucleotides read TGTGCCAGCAGCTTATCCCAGAACACTGAAGCTTTCTTT. The chain combines TRBV11-3 with TRBJ1-1, with D unresolved. The CDR3 sequence is 13 residues long. Trimming cost V 2 bases and J 1 base, with 5 bases left between them. Germline V CDR1 and CDR2: SGHNT, YENEEA.

This chain connects TRBV21-1 to TRBJ1-1; TRBD1 reflects the table's D call only, with no check against the DNA. TRBV21-1 is termed a pseudogene. CDR3 length: 16 amino acids. CDR3 nucleotides: TGTGCCAGCAGCACCTTGCAATCCGGGACAGGGGATGAAGCTTTCTTT. Translation gives CASSTLQSGTGDEAFF.

The chain employs TRBV7-2 and TRBJ2-7; tentatively, D is TRBD2 (6 bases). This CDR3 contains 15 residues. V was shortened by 7 bases and J by 0 bases, with 16 bases between the two germline ends. The germline V gene has CDR1 SGHTA and CDR2 FQGNSA. The CDR3 region is CASTVSGLYSYEQYF. The CDR3 DNA follows: TGTGCCAGCACCGTATCGGGACTGTACTCCTACGAGCAGTACTTC.

The chain carries TRBV6-2 or TRBV6-3 and TRBJ2-3, with D tentatively TRBD2 (5 bases). The V gene lost 4 bases and the J gene lost 14 bases, with 28 bases spanning the gap. This CDR3 is 16 amino acids long. Germline values: CDR1 MNHEY, CDR2 SVGEGT. As DNA, the CDR3 is TGTGCCAGCAGTTTTCGGACCGGGAACACTCCCCAACGGGCGTATTTT. Amino acids: CASSFRTGNTPQRAYF.

The chain combines TRBV19 with TRBJ1-2; D may be TRBD1 (5 bases). CDR1 and CDR2 (germline): LNHDA, SQIVND (reference sequence). The CDR3 spans 15 residues. Trimming removed 4 bases from V and 3 bases from J, with 15 bases in between. CDR3 bases: TGTGCCAGTAGTAGATCTTTGGGGGGAGACTATGGCTACACCTTC. As protein: CASSRSLGGDYGYTF.

V is TRBV9 and J is TRBJ1-6; 8 positions match TRBD1. J lost 10 bases, V lost 0 bases, and 9 bases had no gene match. Germline V gives CDR1 SGDLS, CDR2 YYNGEE. The CDR3 consists of 16 residues. The CDR3 DNA is TGTGCCAGCAGCGTAGCTTTGAACAGGGGGGAATCACCCCTCCACTTT. Its protein product is CASSVALNRGESPLHF.